These 27 T cell receptor beta chains came from one sample sequenced in a study of blood T cell repertoires in COVID-19. Data came from immunoSEQ multiplex PCR; TCRdb stores just in-frame clones and leaves some out. The sample consists of 200,000 to 300,000 clones, about 85% of them appearing once. The sample taken for sequencing was peripheral blood. The receptors were gathered from a man between 60 and 75 years old who had recovered from COVID-19.

V usage is TRBV5-6 and J usage is TRBJ2-3; D unclear. The germline CDR1 and CDR2 sequences are SGHDT and YYEEEE. The V and J ends lost 2 bases and 2 bases respectively, with 12 bases between them. This CDR3 is built from 15 residues. The CDR3 loop reads CASSFRSAATDTQYF. The CDR3, as DNA: TGTGCCAGCAGCTTTAGGAGCGCGGCCACAGATACGCAGTATTTT.

The rearrangement uses TRBV19 and TRBJ1-2; 7 nucleotides match TRBD1. The CDR3 consists of 15 residues. V gave up 4 bases and J gave up 7 bases; unmatched junction bases: 12. Germline V CDR1 and CDR2: LNHDA, SQIVND (reference sequence). CDR3 protein: CASSTRDSEPSGYTF. The CDR3 nucleotides are TGTGCCAGTAGTACCAGGGACAGCGAGCCATCTGGCTACACCTTC.

This chain links TRBV10-2 with TRBJ1-1; D might be TRBD1 (5 bases). Deletions cut 0 bases from V and 0 bases from J, with 8 bases between. The CDR3 sequence is 15 residues long. Germline V gene sequence: CDR1 WSHSY, CDR2 SAAADI. For the CDR3, the DNA is TGCGCCAGCAGTGAGTCCAAGGGGATGAACACTGAAGCTTTCTTT. It translates to CASSESKGMNTEAFF.

This clone occurred a few times. The chain recombines TRBV19 with TRBJ1-2, with 8 bases lining up with TRBD1. The CDR3 sequence is 15 residues long. CDR1 and CDR2 from the germline V gene are LNHDA and SQIVND (reference sequence). The trim removed 3 bases at V and 4 bases at J, leaving 7 bases unmatched. The CDR3 sequence is CASSMGPGGVYGYTF. For the CDR3, the DNA is TGTGCCAGTAGTATGGGGCCAGGGGGCGTCTATGGCTACACCTTC.

The chain combines TRBV10-2 with TRBJ1-4, with 10 bases fitting TRBD1. The germline V gene encodes CDR1 WSHSY and CDR2 SAAADI. J gave up 7 bases and V 6 bases, and 8 bases lay outside the gene matches. The CDR3 length is 15 residues. The chain's CDR3 is CASRLPGTGVEKLFF. The CDR3 coding sequence is TGCGCCAGCAGATTACCCGGGACAGGGGTTGAAAAACTGTTTTTT.

V gene TRBV19 combines with J gene TRBJ2-7; 9 positions agree with TRBD1. CDR1 is LNHDA and CDR2 is SQIVND in the germline V gene (reference sequence). J lost 6 bases, V lost 5 bases, and 5 bases had no gene match. This CDR3 has 13 amino acids. Here the CDR3 DNA reads TGTGCCAGTAGTGGGGGACAGGGCACCGAGCAGTACTTC. Protein product: CASSGGQGTEQYF.

V is TRBV29-1 and J is TRBJ1-3; 10 bases line up with TRBD1. Trimming cost V 7 bases and J 2 bases; bases outside gene matches: 11. This CDR3 comprises 16 residues. CDR1 is SQVTM, CDR2 ANQGSEA, per germline. CDR3 loop: CSASIRQGAAGNTIYF. DNA for the CDR3: TGCAGCGCTTCCATTCGACAGGGGGCAGCTGGAAACACCATATATTTT.

This clone came up a few times. The chain joins TRBV12-5 to TRBJ1-2; 8 bases line up with TRBD1. Germline-derived CDR1 and CDR2 are LGHNT and FRNRAP. Trimming took 5 bases from V and 6 from J; bases not matched to a gene: 11. The CDR3 runs to 15 residues. CDR3 in DNA: TGTGCTAGTGGTCCCAACCACAGGGGGTCAAATGGCTACACCTTC. Its translation is CASGPNHRGSNGYTF.

The CDR3: CASSLSQGDTEAFF. The CDR3 DNA reads as TGCGCCAGCAGCTTGAGCCAGGGTGACACTGAAGCTTTCTTT. V gene TRBV5-1 combines with J gene TRBJ1-1, with a possible D match to TRBD1 (5 bases). Germline V lookup: CDR1 SGHRS, CDR2 YFSETQ. The ends were cut back, 1 base at V and 3 bases at J, with 10 bases in the middle. The CDR3 is made up of 14 amino acids.

The J gene is TRBJ2-3, the V gene TRBV4-2; 9 bases fit TRBD2. Germline V gene data show CDR1 as LGHNA and CDR2 as YNFKEQ. This CDR3 contains 16 residues. Trimming removed 2 bases from V and 3 bases from J; junction bases left unmatched: 6. CDR3 loop: CASSQYSGGLTDTQYF. CDR3 nucleotides: TGTGCCAGCAGCCAATATAGCGGGGGCCTTACAGATACGCAGTATTTT.

The chain combines TRBV18 with TRBJ2-7, with D hard to call. This CDR3 region has 17 residues. V was clipped by 0 bases and J by 2 bases, with 17 bases between them. Germline V lookup: CDR1 KGHSH, CDR2 LQKENI. CDR3: CASSPPNTWSRTYEQYF. The DNA for the CDR3 is TGTGCCAGCTCACCACCTAATACGTGGAGCCGAACCTACGAGCAGTACTTC.

The gene calls are TRBV5-1 and TRBJ2-3, with D perhaps matching TRBD2 (5 bases). Trimming left V 3 bases short and J 3 bases short, with 11 bases between. Germline V gene sequence: CDR1 SGHRS, CDR2 YFSETQ. The CDR3 has 14 amino acids. Here the CDR3 reads CASSSGRMTDTQYF. DNA for the CDR3: TGCGCCAGCAGCTCTGGGAGAATGACAGATACGCAGTATTTT.

The rearrangement links TRBV5-1 to TRBJ2-1; 9 bases agree with TRBD1. V shed 4 bases and J 1 base; nucleotides not matched to a gene: 3. Germline-derived CDR1 and CDR2 are SGHRS and YFSETQ. There are 15 residues in the CDR3. The DNA of the CDR3 is TGCGCCAGCAGCGCCGGACAGGGGTCCTACAATGAGCAGTTCTTC. Its protein is CASSAGQGSYNEQFF.

The rearrangement joins TRBV30 to TRBJ1-2; a possible D gene is TRBD1 (5 bases). This CDR3 has 17 residues. V lost 2 bases to trimming and J lost 0 bases, with 19 bases between them. CDR1 and CDR2 (germline): GTSNPN, SVGIG (reference sequence). The CDR3: CAWSIIRALSTNYGYTF. In DNA, the CDR3 is TGTGCCTGGAGTATAATCAGGGCCCTGAGTACTAACTATGGCTACACCTTC.

The chain uses TRBV19 and TRBJ1-2; D gene ambiguous. The CDR3 sequence is 13 residues long. The V gene lost 6 bases and the J gene lost 4 bases, with 12 bases spanning the gap. Germline V CDR1 and CDR2: LNHDA, SQIVND (reference sequence). The CDR3 bases are TGTGCCAGTAGGGATTCCGACACCTATGGCTACACCTTC. It is translated as CASRDSDTYGYTF.

V and J are TRBV5-5 and TRBJ2-1, with D possibly matching TRBD1 (5 bases). CDR1 SGHKS and CDR2 YYEKEE come from the germline V gene (reference sequence). There are 15 residues in the CDR3. V was shortened by 6 bases and J by 5 bases, with 18 bases between the two germline ends. CDR3 amino acids: CASTLEPGLHNEQFF. The CDR3 DNA is TGTGCCAGCACCCTGGAGCCAGGGTTACACAATGAGCAGTTCTTC.

As DNA, the CDR3 is TGTGCCAGCTCAACAACGGCAGGGGTCATACTGGCCAAAAACATTCAGTACTTC. As protein: CASSTTAGVILAKNIQYF. The rearrangement joins TRBV18 to TRBJ2-4; D perhaps matches TRBD1 (6 bases). In germline, CDR1 is KGHSH, CDR2 LQKENI. The CDR3 is made up of 18 amino acids. V was trimmed by 5 bases and J by 1 base, leaving 21 bases between them.

This chain joins TRBV7-2 and TRBJ2-7; 11 nucleotides line up with TRBD1. Germline V gene data show CDR1 as SGHTA and CDR2 as FQGNSA. The CDR3 extends over 16 amino acids. V was pared by 3 bases and J by 3 bases, with 7 bases of the junction left unmatched. CDR3: CASSFIPGQGDYEQYF. The CDR3 coding sequence is TGTGCCAGCAGCTTCATACCGGGACAGGGGGACTACGAGCAGTACTTC.

The chain has TRBV5-6 and TRBJ2-7, with a weak D call TRBD1 (5 bases). The V end lost 4 bases, the J end lost 1 base, and 9 bases lay between the germline ends. Germline lookup yields CDR1 SGHDT and CDR2 YYEEEE. CDR3 length equals 13 residues. The CDR3 loop is CASSGTGSYEQYF. In nucleotides, the CDR3 is TGTGCCAGCAGCGGTACAGGTTCCTACGAGCAGTACTTC.

The V and J genes are TRBV15 and TRBJ2-1; 8 nucleotides match TRBD2. CDR3 length: 16 residues. Germline V gene data show CDR1 as LNHNV and CDR2 as YYDKDF (reference sequence). V dropped 0 bases and J dropped 2; count of bases not matched to a gene: 3. CDR3: CATSRDRGGPYNEQFF. The CDR3 nucleotides are TGTGCCACCAGCAGAGATCGGGGGGGCCCCTACAATGAGCAGTTCTTC.

The genes are TRBV30 and TRBJ1-1; no reliable D call. The germline V and J ends were trimmed by 3 bases and 3 bases, with 5 bases remaining between them. Germline CDR1 is GTSNPN and CDR2 is SVGIG (reference sequence). The CDR3 extends over 11 amino acids. The CDR3: CAWSRDTEAFF. DNA for the CDR3: TGTGCCTGGAGCCGAGACACTGAAGCTTTCTTT.

The CDR3 DNA sequence: TGTGCCAGCACCATCCGGGGGAACAATCAGCCCCAGCATTTT. It encodes CASTIRGNNQPQHF. V is TRBV6-5 and J is TRBJ1-5; D is perhaps TRBD1 (5 bases). This CDR3 region has 14 residues. CDR1 is MNHEY and CDR2 is SVGAGI in the germline V gene. The V end lost 7 bases, the J end lost 3 bases, and 13 bases lay between the germline ends.

The chain employs TRBV5-6 and TRBJ2-1; 7 bases agree with TRBD1. J was trimmed by 0 bases and V by 0 bases; bases with no gene match: 0. The CDR3 covers 15 residues. Per germline, CDR1 SGHDT and CDR2 YYEEEE. The CDR3 loop reads CASSLGDSSYNEQFF. CDR3 DNA: TGTGCCAGCAGCTTGGGGGACAGCTCCTACAATGAGCAGTTCTTC. The whole variable domain, filled in from reference TRBV5-6 and TRBJ2-1, reads DAGVTQSPTHLIKTRGQQVTLRCSPKSGHDTVSWYQQALGQGPQFIFQYYEEEERQRGNFPDRFSGHQFPNYSSELNVNALLLGDSALYLCASSLGDSSYNEQFFGPGTRLTVL.

Here the CDR3 reads CASSSGFPFGYTF. Written as DNA, the CDR3 is TGTGCCAGCAGTTCCGGGTTTCCTTTCGGCTACACCTTC. The chain employs TRBV6-6 and TRBJ1-2; D gene unclear. V was cut by 4 bases and J by 8 bases, with 14 bases left in between. The CDR3 extends over 13 amino acids. CDR1 and CDR2 (germline): MNHNY, SVGAGI (reference sequence).

The chain combines TRBV6-1 with TRBJ1-4, with a possible D match to TRBD1 (6 bases). Trimming shortened V by 4 bases and J by 7 bases, and 19 bases separated the two germline ends. Germline CDR1 reads MNHNS; CDR2 reads SASEGT. The CDR3 is 16 amino acids. The CDR3 here is CASSVGNRALGEKLFF. CDR3 DNA: TGTGCCAGCAGTGTAGGCAACAGGGCCCTAGGTGAAAAACTGTTTTTT.

The chain employs TRBV4-2 and TRBJ1-6; the D gene is possibly TRBD1 (6 bases). The CDR3 has 15 amino acids. V shed 1 base and J shed 7 bases, with 11 bases lying between them. CDR1 and CDR2 from the germline V gene are LGHNA and YNFKEQ. For the CDR3, the DNA is TGTGCCAGCAGCCAAGTGCAGGGGATGAATTCACCCCTCCACTTT. Residues: CASSQVQGMNSPLHF.

This chain connects TRBV9 to TRBJ2-3, with D perhaps TRBD2 (6 bases). V was shortened by 4 bases and J by 0 bases, with 15 bases between the two germline ends. The length of the CDR3 is 16 residues. The V gene's germline CDR1 is SGDLS and CDR2 YYNGEE. The CDR3 bases are TGTGCCAGCAGCATCAGACTAGATTCCAGCACAGATACGCAGTATTTT. This codes for CASSIRLDSSTDTQYF.